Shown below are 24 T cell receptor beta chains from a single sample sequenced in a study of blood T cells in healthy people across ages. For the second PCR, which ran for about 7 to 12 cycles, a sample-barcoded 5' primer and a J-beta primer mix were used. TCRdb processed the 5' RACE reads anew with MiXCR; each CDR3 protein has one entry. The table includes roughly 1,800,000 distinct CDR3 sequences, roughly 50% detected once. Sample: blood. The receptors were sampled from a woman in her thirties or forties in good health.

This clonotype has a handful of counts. The CDR3: CASGPAESSYNEQFF. As DNA, the CDR3 is TGTGCCAGCGGGCCCGCCGAGAGCTCCTACAATGAGCAGTTCTTC. The chain recombines TRBV2 with TRBJ2-1; D remains ambiguous. V was clipped by 8 bases and J by 0 bases, with 14 bases between them. The CDR3 has 15 residues. CDR1 and CDR2 (germline): SNHLY, FYNNEI.

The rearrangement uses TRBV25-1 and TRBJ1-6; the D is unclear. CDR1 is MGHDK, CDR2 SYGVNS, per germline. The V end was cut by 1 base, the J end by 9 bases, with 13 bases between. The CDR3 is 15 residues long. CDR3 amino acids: CASSESGVGISPLHF. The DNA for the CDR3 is TGTGCCAGCAGTGAATCGGGTGTCGGAATTTCACCCCTCCACTTT. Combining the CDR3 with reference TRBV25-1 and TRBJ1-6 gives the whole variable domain EADIYQTPRYLVIGTGKKITLECSQTMGHDKMYWYQQDPGMELHLIHYSYGVNSTEKGDLSSESTVSRIRTEHFPLTLESARPSHTSQYLCASSESGVGISPLHFGNGTRLTVT.

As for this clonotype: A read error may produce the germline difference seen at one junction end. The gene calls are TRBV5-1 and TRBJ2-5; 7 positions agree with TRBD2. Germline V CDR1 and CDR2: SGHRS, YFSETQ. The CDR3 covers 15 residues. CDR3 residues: CASSFSRDYQEAQYF. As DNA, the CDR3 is TGCGCCAGCAGCTTCTCCAGGGACTACCAAGAGGCCCAGTACTTC.

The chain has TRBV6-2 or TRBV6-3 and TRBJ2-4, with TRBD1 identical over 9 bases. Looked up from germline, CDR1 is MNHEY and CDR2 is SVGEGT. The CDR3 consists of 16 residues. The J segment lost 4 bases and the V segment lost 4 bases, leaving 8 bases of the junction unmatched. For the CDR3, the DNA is TGTGCCAGCAGTTTCCAAGGGACAGGGACGAAAAACATTCAGTACTTC. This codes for CASSFQGTGTKNIQYF.

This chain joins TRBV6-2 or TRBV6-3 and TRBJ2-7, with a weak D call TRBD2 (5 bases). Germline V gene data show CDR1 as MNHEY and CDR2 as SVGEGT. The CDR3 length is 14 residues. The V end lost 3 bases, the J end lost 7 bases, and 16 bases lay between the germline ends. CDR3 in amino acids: CASSYRLATNEQYF. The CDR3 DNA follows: TGTGCCAGCAGTTATCGATTAGCGACAAATGAGCAGTACTTC.

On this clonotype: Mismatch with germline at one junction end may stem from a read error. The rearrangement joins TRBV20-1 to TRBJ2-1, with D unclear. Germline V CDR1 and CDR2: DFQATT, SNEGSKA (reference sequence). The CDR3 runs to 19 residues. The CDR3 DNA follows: TGCAGCGCTAGAGATCTTAGATTTCTTGATCGACCTTCCTACAATGAGCAGTTCTTC. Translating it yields CSARDLRFLDRPSYNEQFF.

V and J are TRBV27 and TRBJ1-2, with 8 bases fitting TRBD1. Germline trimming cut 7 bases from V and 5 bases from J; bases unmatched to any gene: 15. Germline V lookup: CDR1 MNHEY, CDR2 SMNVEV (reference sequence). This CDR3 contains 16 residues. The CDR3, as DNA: TGTGCCAGCACCCACGGCGCCGGACAGGGATCTTATGGCTACACCTTC. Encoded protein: CASTHGAGQGSYGYTF.

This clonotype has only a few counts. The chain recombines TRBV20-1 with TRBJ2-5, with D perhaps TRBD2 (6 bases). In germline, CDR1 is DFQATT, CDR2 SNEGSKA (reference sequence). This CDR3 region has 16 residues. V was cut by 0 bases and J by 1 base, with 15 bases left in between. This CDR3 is CSARDSSGRGQETQYF. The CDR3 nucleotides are TGCAGTGCTAGAGATAGCTCGGGGCGGGGCCAAGAGACCCAGTACTTC.

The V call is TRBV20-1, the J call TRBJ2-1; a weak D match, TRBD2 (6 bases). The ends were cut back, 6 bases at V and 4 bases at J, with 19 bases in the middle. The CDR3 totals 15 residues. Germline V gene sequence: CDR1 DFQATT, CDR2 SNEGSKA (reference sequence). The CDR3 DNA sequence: TGCAGTGCAGGGTTCTTTGGGCGGGGATACAATGAGCAGTTCTTC. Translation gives CSAGFFGRGYNEQFF.

The CDR3 coding sequence is TGCAGTGCTAGAGAAGGACAGATAGGCTATGGCTACACCTTC. Translated, it gives CSAREGQIGYGYTF. The chain carries TRBV20-1 and TRBJ1-2, with TRBD1 as a possible D gene (6 bases). V lost 0 bases, J lost 4 bases, and 12 bases lay in between. The CDR3 runs to 14 residues. In germline, CDR1 is DFQATT, CDR2 SNEGSKA (reference sequence).

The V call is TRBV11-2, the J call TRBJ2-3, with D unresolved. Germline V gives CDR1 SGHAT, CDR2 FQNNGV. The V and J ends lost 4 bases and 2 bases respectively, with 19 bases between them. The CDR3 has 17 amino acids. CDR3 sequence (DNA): TGTGCCAGCAGCTATCTCTCGGGCCTAGGGTACACAGATACGCAGTATTTT. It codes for CASSYLSGLGYTDTQYF. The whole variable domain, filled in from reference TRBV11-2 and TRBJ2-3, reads EAGVAQSPRYKIIEKRQSVAFWCNPISGHATLYWYQQILGQGPKLLIQFQNNGVVDDSQLPKDRFSAERLKGVDSTLKIQPAKLEDSAVYLCASSYLSGLGYTDTQYFGPGTRLTVL.

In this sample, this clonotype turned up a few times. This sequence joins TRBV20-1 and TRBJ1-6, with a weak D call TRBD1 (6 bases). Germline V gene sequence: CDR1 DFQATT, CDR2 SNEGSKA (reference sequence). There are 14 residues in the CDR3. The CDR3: CSAKGGSYNSPLHF. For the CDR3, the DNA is TGCAGCGCAAAGGGGGGCTCCTATAATTCACCCCTCCACTTT.

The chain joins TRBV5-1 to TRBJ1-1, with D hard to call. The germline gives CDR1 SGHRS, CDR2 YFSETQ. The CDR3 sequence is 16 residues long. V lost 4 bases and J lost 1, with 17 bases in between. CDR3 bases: TGCGCCAGCAGCCCCGACCCCTTTGGAGGGAACACTGAAGCTTTCTTT. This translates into CASSPDPFGGNTEAFF.

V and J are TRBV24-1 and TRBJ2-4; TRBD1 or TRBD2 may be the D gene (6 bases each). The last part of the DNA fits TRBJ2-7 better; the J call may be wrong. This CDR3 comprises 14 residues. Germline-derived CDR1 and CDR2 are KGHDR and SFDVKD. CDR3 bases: TGTGCCACCAGTGACGGGGGACACCCCTACGAGCAGTACTTC. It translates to CATSDGGHPYEQYF.

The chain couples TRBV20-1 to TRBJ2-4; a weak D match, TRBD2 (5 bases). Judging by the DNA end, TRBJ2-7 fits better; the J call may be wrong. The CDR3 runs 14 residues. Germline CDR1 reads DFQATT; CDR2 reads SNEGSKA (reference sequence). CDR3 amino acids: CSASGLSGTYEQYF. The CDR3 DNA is TGCAGTGCTAGCGGCCTTTCGGGAACCTACGAGCAGTACTTC.

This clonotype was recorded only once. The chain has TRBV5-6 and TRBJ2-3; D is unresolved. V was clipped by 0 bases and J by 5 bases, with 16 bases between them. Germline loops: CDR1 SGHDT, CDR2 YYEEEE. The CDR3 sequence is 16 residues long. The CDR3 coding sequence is TGTGCCAGCAGCTTGGTGATGGCTAGGCGCTTAGATACGCAGTATTTT. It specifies CASSLVMARRLDTQYF.

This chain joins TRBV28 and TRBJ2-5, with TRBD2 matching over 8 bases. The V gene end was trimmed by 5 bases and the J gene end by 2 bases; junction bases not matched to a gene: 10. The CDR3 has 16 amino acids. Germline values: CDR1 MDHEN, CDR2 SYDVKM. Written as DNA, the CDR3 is TGTGCCAGCAGTCACCTCGGGGGGGCCCTGCAAGAGACCCAGTACTTC. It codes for CASSHLGGALQETQYF.

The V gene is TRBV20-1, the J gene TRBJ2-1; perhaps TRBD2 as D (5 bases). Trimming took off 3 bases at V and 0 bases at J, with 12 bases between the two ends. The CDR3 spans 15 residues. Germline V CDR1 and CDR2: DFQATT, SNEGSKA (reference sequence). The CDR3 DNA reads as TGCAGTGCTAGCTTGTCTAGCAGCTCCTACAATGAGCAGTTCTTC. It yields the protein CSASLSSSSYNEQFF.

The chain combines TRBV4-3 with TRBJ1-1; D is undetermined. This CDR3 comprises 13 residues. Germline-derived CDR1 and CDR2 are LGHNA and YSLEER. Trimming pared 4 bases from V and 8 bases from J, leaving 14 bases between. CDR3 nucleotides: TGCGCCAGCAGCCCAGCGGCGGGCGCCGAAGCTTTCTTT. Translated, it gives CASSPAAGAEAFF.

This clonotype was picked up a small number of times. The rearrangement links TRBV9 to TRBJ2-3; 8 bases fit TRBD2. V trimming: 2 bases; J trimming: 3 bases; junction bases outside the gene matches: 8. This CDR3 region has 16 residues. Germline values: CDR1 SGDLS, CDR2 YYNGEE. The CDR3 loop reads CASSVSGRGATDTQYF. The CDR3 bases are TGTGCCAGCAGCGTGAGCGGGCGGGGGGCAACAGATACGCAGTATTTT.

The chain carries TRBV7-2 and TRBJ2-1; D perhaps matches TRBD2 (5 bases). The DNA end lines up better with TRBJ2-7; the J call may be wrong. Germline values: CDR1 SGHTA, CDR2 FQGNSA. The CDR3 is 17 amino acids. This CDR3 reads CASSSWAGVSSYNEQYF. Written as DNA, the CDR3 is TGTGCCAGCAGCTCCTGGGCCGGGGTATCCTCCTACAATGAGCAGTACTTC.

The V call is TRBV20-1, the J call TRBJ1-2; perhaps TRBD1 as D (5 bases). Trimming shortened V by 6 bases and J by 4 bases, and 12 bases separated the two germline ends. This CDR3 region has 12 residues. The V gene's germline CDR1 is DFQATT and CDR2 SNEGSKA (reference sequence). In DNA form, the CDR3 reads TGCAGTGCCAAACTCGGGGGCTATGGCTACACCTTC. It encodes CSAKLGGYGYTF.

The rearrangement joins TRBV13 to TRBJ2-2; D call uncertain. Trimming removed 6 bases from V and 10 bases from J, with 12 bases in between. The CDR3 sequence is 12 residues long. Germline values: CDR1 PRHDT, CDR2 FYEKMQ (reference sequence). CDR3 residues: CASRTGPTELFF. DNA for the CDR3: TGTGCCAGCAGAACTGGACCCACGGAGCTGTTTTTT.

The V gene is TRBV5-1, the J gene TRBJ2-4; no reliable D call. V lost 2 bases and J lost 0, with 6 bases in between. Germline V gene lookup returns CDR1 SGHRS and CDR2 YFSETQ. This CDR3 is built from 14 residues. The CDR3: CASSFDIAKNIQYF. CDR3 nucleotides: TGCGCCAGCAGCTTCGATATAGCCAAAAACATTCAGTACTTC.